Sequencing of this T cell receptor (beta chain) was carried out in a study of brain T cells in children with intractable seizures. The sequenced cases were selected for having the highest brain T cell transcript signatures. Pre-surgery treatment included at least one anti-epileptic drug. The CDR3 has 14 residues. The V end was cut by 0 bases, the J end by 1 base, with 6 bases between. From germline, CDR1 is SEHNR and CDR2 FQNEAQ (reference sequence). Here immunoSEQ multiplex PCR was the method, and the copy in TCRdb shows in-frame clones only, minus some. The table shows tens of thousands of clones, with around nine tenths occurring only once.

The TCR originated in a girl aged 2-10 years with Rasmussen encephalitis and intractable seizures. The sequencing here drew on peripheral blood, taken at surgery. The V call is TRBV7-9, the J call TRBJ2-5; D is perhaps TRBD2 (5 bases). The DNA for the CDR3 is TGTGCCAGCAGCTTAGCAGGGAGCCAAGAGACCCAGTACTTC. This translates into CASSLAGSQETQYF.